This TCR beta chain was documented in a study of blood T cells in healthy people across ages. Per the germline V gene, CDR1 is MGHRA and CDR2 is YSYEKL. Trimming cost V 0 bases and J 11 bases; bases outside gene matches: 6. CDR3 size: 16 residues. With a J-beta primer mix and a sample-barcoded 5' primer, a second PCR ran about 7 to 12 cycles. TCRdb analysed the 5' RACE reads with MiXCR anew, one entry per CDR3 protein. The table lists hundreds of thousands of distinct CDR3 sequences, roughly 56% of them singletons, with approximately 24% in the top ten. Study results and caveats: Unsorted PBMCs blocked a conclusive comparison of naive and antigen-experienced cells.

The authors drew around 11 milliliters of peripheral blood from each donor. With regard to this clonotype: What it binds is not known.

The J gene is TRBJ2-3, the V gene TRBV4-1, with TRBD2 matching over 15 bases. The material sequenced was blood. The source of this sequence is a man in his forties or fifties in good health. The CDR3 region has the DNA TGCGCCAGCAGCCAAGAGCTAGGGACTAGCGGGAGGATGCAGTATTTT. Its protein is CASSQELGTSGRMQYF.